This TCR beta chain comes out of a study of response to subunit inactivated influenza vaccine. TCRdb independently ran MiXCR on the RT-PCR reads; one entry per CDR3 protein. The sample holds hundreds of thousands of distinct CDR3 sequences; approximately 10% are singletons and the top ten take about 9.4%. This clonotype was seen ten or more times. Its antigen is unidentified. General study results and limits: Few new T cells, the authors suggested, are recruited by each seasonal influenza vaccination.

Germline CDR1 and CDR2: ENHRY and SYGVKD. CDR3 length equals 15 residues. The V end lost 0 bases, the J end lost 3 bases, and 11 bases lay between the germline ends. The receptor was isolated from a man aged 50 to 59 who received an inactivated influenza vaccine. The sequencing here drew on PBMCs from blood, taken on the day of vaccination. The chain couples TRBV10-3 to TRBJ2-5; D assignment may be TRBD1 or TRBD2 (5 bases each). The chain's CDR3 is CAISESRVGEETQYF. In DNA form, the CDR3 reads TGTGCCATCAGTGAGTCCCGTGTGGGGGAAGAGACCCAGTACTTC.